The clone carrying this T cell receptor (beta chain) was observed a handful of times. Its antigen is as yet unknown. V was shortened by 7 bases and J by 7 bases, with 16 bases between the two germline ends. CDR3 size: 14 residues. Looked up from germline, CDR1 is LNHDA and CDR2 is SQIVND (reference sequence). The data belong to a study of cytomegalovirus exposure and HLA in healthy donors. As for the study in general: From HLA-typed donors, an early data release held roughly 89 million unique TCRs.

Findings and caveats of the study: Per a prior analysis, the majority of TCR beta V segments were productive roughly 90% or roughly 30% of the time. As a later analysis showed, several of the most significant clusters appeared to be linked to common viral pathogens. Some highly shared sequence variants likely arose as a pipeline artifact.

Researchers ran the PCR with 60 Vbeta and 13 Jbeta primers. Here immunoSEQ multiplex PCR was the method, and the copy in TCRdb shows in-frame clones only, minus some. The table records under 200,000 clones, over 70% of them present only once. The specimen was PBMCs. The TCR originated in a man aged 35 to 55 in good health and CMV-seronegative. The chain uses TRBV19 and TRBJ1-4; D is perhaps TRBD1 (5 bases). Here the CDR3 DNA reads TGTGCCAGTATCAAAAGGGGTACCGGTGAAAAACTGTTTTTT. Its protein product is CASIKRGTGEKLFF.